The T cell receptor beta chain under discussion was sequenced for a study of low-dose radiotherapy and immunotherapy resistance in tumors. Overall study context: Cohort 1 was given 0.5 Gy fractions every 2 weeks, 6.5 Gy in total. Participants in Cohort 2 were given 1 Gy per fraction every two weeks, for 13 Gy over 26 weeks. Every two weeks, cyclophosphamide 200 mg/m2 was infused one day before radiation plus immunotherapy.

Primers used for first-strand cDNA, a TRAV- and TRBV-specific set, covered both alpha and beta chains. The authors ran approximately 20 PCR cycles to amplify TCRs with a constant-region primer and V-primer adapter. MiXCR was run by TCRdb on the reads, yielding one entry per CDR3 protein. Among approximately 45,000 distinct CDR3 sequences, around a quarter were seen once, and the ten largest hold 9.5% to 13%. Time point: after trial treatment. The treatment here: LDRT plus nivolumab, ipilimumab, low-dose cyclophosphamide and aspirin (RACIN trial). In the RACIN dose-escalation trial, donors got nivolumab plus ipilimumab with aspirin, cyclophosphamide and radiotherapy. V lost 1 base to trimming and J lost 1 base, with 7 bases between them. The CDR3 is 14 residues long. Germline CDR1 reads SGHTA; CDR2 reads FQGNSA.

The input for sequencing was PBMCs, taken after low-dose radiotherapy plus immunotherapy. This receptor was identified in a male donor with prostate cancer. The chain couples TRBV7-2 to TRBJ1-1; a weak D match, TRBD1 (6 bases). The CDR3 loop is CASSLGGRNTEAFF. The CDR3 bases are TGTGCCAGCAGCTTAGGGGGGCGGAACACTGAAGCTTTCTTT.